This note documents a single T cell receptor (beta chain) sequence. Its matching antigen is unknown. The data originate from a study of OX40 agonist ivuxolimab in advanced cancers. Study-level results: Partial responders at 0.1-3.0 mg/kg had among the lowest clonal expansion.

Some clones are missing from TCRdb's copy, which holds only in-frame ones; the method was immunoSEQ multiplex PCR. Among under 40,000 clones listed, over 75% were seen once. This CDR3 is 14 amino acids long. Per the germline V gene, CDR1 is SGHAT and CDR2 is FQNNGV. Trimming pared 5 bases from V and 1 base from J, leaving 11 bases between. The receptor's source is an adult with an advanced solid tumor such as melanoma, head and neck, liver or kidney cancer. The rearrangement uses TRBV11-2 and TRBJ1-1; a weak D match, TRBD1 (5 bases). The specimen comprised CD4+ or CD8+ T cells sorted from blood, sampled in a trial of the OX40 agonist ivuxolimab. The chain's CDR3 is CASSPGHSNTEAFF. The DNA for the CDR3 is TGTGCCAGCAGCCCAGGACATTCGAACACTGAAGCTTTCTTT.